This entry lists 27 T cell receptor beta chains sequenced from one sample in a study of T cells in localized non-small cell lung cancer. Sequenced by immunoSEQ multiplex PCR; TCRdb stores in-frame clones only, minus some. The data show more than 25,000 clones, with about 90% seen just once and 5.5% to 6% held by the top ten. Sequences were derived from PBMCs, sampled before any cancer treatment. The receptors come from a man between 40 and 75 years old with stage II lung adenocarcinoma.

This chain uses TRBV5-1 with TRBJ1-2; a weak D match, TRBD1 (6 bases). The CDR3 loop spans 15 amino acids. Germline V gene sequence: CDR1 SGHRS, CDR2 YFSETQ. The ends were cut back, 0 bases at V and 1 base at J, with 10 bases in the middle. The CDR3 DNA reads as TGCGCCAGCAGCTTGGGACAGGCCCTTAACTATGGCTACACCTTC. This sequence encodes CASSLGQALNYGYTF.

The J gene is TRBJ1-2, the V gene TRBV4-1; D might be TRBD1 (6 bases). Germline V CDR1 and CDR2: MGHRA, YSYEKL. This CDR3 spans 14 amino acids. Between the trimmed V and J ends, which lost 1 base and 8 bases, there was a span of 14 bases. CDR3 loop: CASSQGARGEGYTF. DNA for the CDR3: TGCGCCAGCAGCCAAGGGGCCAGGGGCGAAGGCTACACCTTC.

The chain recombines TRBV27 with TRBJ2-1, with 11 bases fitting TRBD2. V trimming: 11 bases; J trimming: 4 bases; junction bases outside the gene matches: 10. Germline V gives CDR1 MNHEY, CDR2 SMNVEV (reference sequence). This CDR3 has 15 amino acids. As DNA, the CDR3 is TGTGCCTCAAAGGTAGCGGGAGGGAGATACAATGAGCAGTTCTTC. Its translation: CASKVAGGRYNEQFF.

V and J are TRBV5-5 and TRBJ2-7, with 8 positions matching TRBD1. The V and J ends lost 4 bases and 3 bases, in that order; junction bases with no gene match: 9. In germline, CDR1 is SGHKS, CDR2 YYEKEE (reference sequence). The CDR3 extends over 15 amino acids. This CDR3 is CASSPGQGWFYEQYF. For the CDR3, the DNA is TGTGCCAGCAGCCCAGGACAGGGTTGGTTCTACGAGCAGTACTTC.

The chain links TRBV6-4 to TRBJ2-1, with D tentatively TRBD1 (5 bases). Germline CDR1 is MRHNA and CDR2 is SNTAGT. Trimming pared 4 bases from V and 3 bases from J, leaving 7 bases between. The CDR3 runs 13 residues. The CDR3: CASSADSYNEQFF. CDR3 nucleotide sequence: TGTGCCAGCAGTGCAGACAGCTACAATGAGCAGTTCTTC.

The chain links TRBV10-1 to TRBJ2-2; 8 bases fit TRBD2. The CDR3 contains 14 residues. Per the germline V gene, CDR1 is WNHNN and CDR2 is SYGVQD (reference sequence). V lost 2 bases and J lost 4; bases outside the gene matches: 0. The DNA for the CDR3 is TGCGCCAGCAGTGAGCTAGCGGGCACCGGGGAGCTGTTTTTT. Translating gives CASSELAGTGELFF.

The V and J genes are TRBV10-2 and TRBJ2-2; 8 bases align to TRBD2. The germline CDR1 and CDR2 sequences are WSHSY and SAAADI. Trimming removed 3 bases from V and 6 bases from J; junction bases left unmatched: 6. The CDR3 covers 15 residues. The CDR3 coding sequence is TGCGCCAGCAGTGACGGACTAGCCTGGGCCGGGGAGCTGTTTTTT. This encodes CASSDGLAWAGELFF.

J is TRBJ2-7 and V is TRBV7-2; 7 bases match TRBD1. J was trimmed by 2 bases and V by 6 bases; bases with no gene match: 13. Germline V gene lookup returns CDR1 SGHTA and CDR2 FQGNSA. There are 16 residues in the CDR3. In DNA form, the CDR3 reads TGTGCCAGCAGAGTCACCCCCGGGACAGTCCCCTACGAGCAGTACTTC. Its protein product is CASRVTPGTVPYEQYF.

V and J are TRBV2 and TRBJ2-3; D is unresolved. Germline-derived CDR1 and CDR2 are SNHLY and FYNNEI. V gave up 3 bases and J gave up 2 bases, with 12 bases separating them. This CDR3 region has 15 residues. CDR3 protein: CASSDSGHFTDTQYF. CDR3 nucleotides: TGTGCCAGCAGTGATTCCGGGCACTTCACAGATACGCAGTATTTT.

This chain connects TRBV6-5 to TRBJ1-6, with D unclear. With 7 bases removed from V and 9 bases from J, the gap between germline ends came to 13 bases. Germline V gene lookup returns CDR1 MNHEY and CDR2 SVGAGI. CDR3 size: 13 residues. CDR3 sequence: CASNGKDRSPLHF. The CDR3 DNA reads as TGTGCCAGCAACGGGAAGGACCGTTCACCCCTCCACTTT.

This chain connects TRBV7-9 to TRBJ1-2; the D is unclear. The germline gives CDR1 SEHNR, CDR2 FQNEAQ (reference sequence). This CDR3 comprises 13 residues. Trimming took 1 base from V and 6 from J, leaving 9 bases between them. The CDR3: CASSLVEWDGYTF. CDR3 DNA sequence: TGTGCCAGCAGCTTAGTTGAATGGGATGGCTACACCTTC. The full variable domain, with the rest looked up from reference TRBV7-9 and TRBJ1-2, is DTGVSQNPRHKITKRGQNVTFRCDPISEHNRLYWYRQTLGQGPEFLTYFQNEAQLEKSRLLSDRFSAERPKGSFSTLEIQRTEQGDSAMYLCASSLVEWDGYTFGSGTRLTVV.

The chain employs TRBV7-6 and TRBJ2-5; D might be TRBD2 (5 bases). Germline assignment: CDR1 SGHVS and CDR2 FNYEAQ. Trimming stripped 8 bases from V and 2 bases from J, with 12 bases between. The CDR3 has 13 residues. The CDR3 loop reads CASARTGQETQYF. The CDR3 DNA reads as TGTGCCAGCGCTCGGACGGGGCAAGAGACCCAGTACTTC. Full variable domain (outside the CDR3, taken from reference TRBV7-6 and TRBJ2-5): GAGVSQSPRYKVTKRGQDVALRCDPISGHVSLYWYRQALGQGPEFLTYFNYEAQQDKSGLPNDRFSAERPEGSISTLTIQRTEQRDSAMYRCASARTGQETQYFGPGTRLLVL.

This sequence joins TRBV28 and TRBJ1-3; no reliable D call. CDR3 size: 14 residues. Germline V gene data show CDR1 as MDHEN and CDR2 as SYDVKM. V dropped 6 bases and J dropped 0 bases, with 9 bases sitting between them. CDR3 nucleotide sequence: TGTGCCAGCAGCCTCCAGGTCTCTGGAAACACCATATATTTT. Protein product: CASSLQVSGNTIYF. Full variable domain (outside the CDR3, taken from reference TRBV28 and TRBJ1-3): DVKVTQSSRYLVKRTGEKVFLECVQDMDHENMFWYRQDPGLGLRLIYFSYDVKMKEKGDIPEGYSVSREKKERFSLILESASTNQTSMYLCASSLQVSGNTIYFGEGSWLTVV.

The chain recombines TRBV29-1 with TRBJ2-4; TRBD1 aligns across 10 bases. This CDR3 comprises 12 residues. The junction had 8 bases not matched to a gene; V was cut back by 4 bases and J by 14 bases. Looked up from germline, CDR1 is SQVTM and CDR2 is ANQGSEA. CDR3 amino acids: CSVAIPGTGEYF. CDR3 in DNA: TGCAGCGTTGCGATCCCCGGGACAGGGGAGTACTTC.

The genes are TRBV11-2 and TRBJ2-1; maybe TRBD2 (5 bases). Germline lookup yields CDR1 SGHAT and CDR2 FQNNGV. V lost 3 bases to trimming and J lost 7 bases, with 13 bases between them. The CDR3 totals 14 residues. The CDR3 reads CASSLVTTRNEQFF. The CDR3 DNA reads as TGTGCCAGCAGCTTGGTTACAACTAGGAATGAGCAGTTCTTC.

The chain is built from TRBV30 and TRBJ2-1; D ambiguous. The CDR3 runs to 15 residues. CDR1 GTSNPN and CDR2 SVGIG come from the germline V gene (reference sequence). V lost 8 bases, J lost 8 bases, and 25 bases lay in between. The CDR3 protein is CAATAGNWQQDEQFF. CDR3 sequence (DNA): TGTGCCGCGACCGCTGGGAACTGGCAGCAGGATGAGCAGTTCTTC.

This chain uses TRBV29-1 with TRBJ1-2; D is ambiguous. The CDR3 runs to 12 residues. The germline V gene has CDR1 SQVTM and CDR2 ANQGSEA. Trimming removed 2 bases at V and 8 bases at J, with 12 bases between. DNA of the CDR3: TGCAGCGTTGAATTCGGAACAGCCGGCTACACCTTC. This sequence encodes CSVEFGTAGYTF.

The chain employs TRBV27 and TRBJ2-1, with 11 bases matching TRBD1. Germline loops: CDR1 MNHEY, CDR2 SMNVEV (reference sequence). The CDR3 spans 14 residues. Germline trimming cut 4 bases from V and 9 bases from J; bases unmatched to any gene: 5. The CDR3 DNA sequence: TGTGCCAGCAGTTGGGGACAGGGGGTGGGTGAGCAGTTCTTC. It encodes CASSWGQGVGEQFF.

The J gene is TRBJ2-5, the V gene TRBV11-2; D unclear. CDR1 SGHAT and CDR2 FQNNGV come from the germline V gene. This CDR3 has 12 residues. V lost 5 bases to trimming and J lost 4 bases, with 8 bases between them. CDR3 nucleotide sequence: TGTGCCAGCAGCCCTCTTACAGAGACCCAGTACTTC. Translation gives CASSPLTETQYF.

This rearrangement joins TRBV28 to TRBJ2-7; no firm D call. Per germline, CDR1 MDHEN and CDR2 SYDVKM. CDR3 size: 11 residues. V was pared by 7 bases and J by 3 bases, with 7 bases between. The CDR3 DNA sequence: TGTGCCAGCACCGGATTCTACGAGCAGTACTTC. It translates to CASTGFYEQYF.

The genes are TRBV18 and TRBJ1-1; D remains ambiguous. V lost 3 bases, J lost 2 bases, and 13 bases lay in between. This CDR3 has 15 residues. Germline V lookup: CDR1 KGHSH, CDR2 LQKENI. The CDR3 reads CASSPHGLANTEAFF. In DNA form, the CDR3 reads TGTGCCAGCTCACCCCACGGGTTGGCAAACACTGAAGCTTTCTTT.

The V call is TRBV2, the J call TRBJ2-5; possible D gene TRBD2, 5 bases. The CDR3 runs to 13 residues. CDR1 is SNHLY and CDR2 is FYNNEI in the germline V gene. V was cut by 8 bases and J by 5 bases, with 15 bases left in between. DNA of the CDR3: TGTGCCAGCCGGAAGGAAGGCGGGGAGACCCAGTACTTC. This codes for CASRKEGGETQYF. Based on the CDR3 plus reference TRBV2 and TRBJ2-5, the full variable domain is EPEVTQTPSHQVTQMGQEVILRCVPISNHLYFYWYRQILGQKVEFLVSFYNNEISEKSEIFDDQFSVERPDGSNFTLKIRSTKLEDSAMYFCASRKEGGETQYFGPGTRLLVL.

This chain uses TRBV7-8 with TRBJ1-3; 7 bases map to TRBD1. Germline assignment: CDR1 SGHVS and CDR2 FQNEAQ. CDR3 length: 14 amino acids. V lost 5 bases and J lost 5; bases outside the gene matches: 6. In DNA, the CDR3 is TGTGCCAGCAGCGGCCAGGGGGGTAGAAACACCATATATTTT. It yields the protein CASSGQGGRNTIYF. The full variable domain, in which reference TRBV7-8 and TRBJ1-3 provide the parts outside the CDR3, is GAGVSQSPRYKVAKRGQDVALRCDPISGHVSLFWYQQALGQGPEFLTYFQNEAQLDKSGLPSDRFFAERPEGSVSTLKIQRTQQEDSAVYLCASSGQGGRNTIYFGEGSWLTVV.

V gene TRBV6-1 combines with J gene TRBJ2-3, with 7 positions matching TRBD2. CDR1 is MNHNS, CDR2 SASEGT, per germline. The CDR3 spans 14 residues. V shed 7 bases and J 4 bases; nucleotides not matched to a gene: 8. The CDR3 DNA reads TGTGCCAGCACTTCGGGAGGTGGGCCAGATACGCAGTATTTT. It specifies CASTSGGGPDTQYF.

This sequence joins TRBV5-1 and TRBJ2-7, with unresolved D. V dropped 0 bases and J dropped 5 bases, with 6 bases sitting between them. Germline V gene lookup returns CDR1 SGHRS and CDR2 YFSETQ. This CDR3 comprises 12 residues. The CDR3 loop reads CASSLGLDEQYF. The CDR3 DNA reads as TGCGCCAGCAGCTTGGGGCTAGACGAGCAGTACTTC.

The rearrangement links TRBV10-3 to TRBJ1-1, with TRBD1 matching over 8 bases. Unmatched junction bases numbered 8, after V lost 10 bases and J lost 1 base. The CDR3 length is 14 residues. The germline V gene has CDR1 ENHRY and CDR2 SYGVKD. CDR3 in amino acids: CATDQGAKNTEAFF. CDR3 bases: TGTGCCACAGACCAGGGGGCAAAGAACACTGAAGCTTTCTTT.

The J gene is TRBJ2-1, the V gene TRBV9; D is ambiguous. There are 13 residues in the CDR3. Germline CDR1 reads SGDLS; CDR2 reads YYNGEE. V lost 3 bases to trimming and J lost 6 bases, with 10 bases between them. CDR3 in amino acids: CASSEPGRNEQFF. The CDR3 region has the DNA TGTGCCAGCAGCGAGCCGGGTCGCAATGAGCAGTTCTTC.